This TCR beta chain was sequenced in a study of T cells in tumors after PD-1 blockade. Background on the study: Daily vismodegib 150 mg continued in a subset of anti-PD-1-treated patients. Whole-study findings and limits: Blood contained about 42% of the tumor's TCR clonotypes.

Only in-frame clones appear in the TCRdb table, and some are missing; sequencing was by immunoSEQ multiplex PCR. Seen here are approximately 47,000 clones, 65% to 85% observed once, and the top ten hold around 9.3%. For this clone: Its specificity is unknown.

The CDR3 spans 13 residues. The V end lost 5 bases, the J end lost 5 bases, and 13 bases lay between the germline ends. Per the germline V gene, CDR1 is SEHNR and CDR2 is FQNEAQ (reference sequence). The source of this sequence is a human donor with advanced basal cell or squamous cell carcinoma (not recorded which). The starting material was PBMCs, obtained before anti-PD-1 therapy. The chain carries TRBV7-9 and TRBJ2-7; D remains ambiguous. In DNA, the CDR3 is TGTGCCAGCAGCCCGCCAAGCGCCAACGAGCAGTACTTC. Protein product: CASSPPSANEQYF.